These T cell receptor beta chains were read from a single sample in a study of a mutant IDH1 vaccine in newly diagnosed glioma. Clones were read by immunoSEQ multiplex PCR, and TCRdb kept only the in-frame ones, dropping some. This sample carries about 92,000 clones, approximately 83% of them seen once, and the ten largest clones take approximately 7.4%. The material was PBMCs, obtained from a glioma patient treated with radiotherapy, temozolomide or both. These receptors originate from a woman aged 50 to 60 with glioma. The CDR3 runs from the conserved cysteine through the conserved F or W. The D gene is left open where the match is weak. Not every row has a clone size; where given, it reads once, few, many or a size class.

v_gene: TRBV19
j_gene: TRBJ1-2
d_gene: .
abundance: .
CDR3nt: TGTGCCAGTAGTATGATGACTAACCCCTATGGCTACACCTTC
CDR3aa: CASSMMTNPYGYTF

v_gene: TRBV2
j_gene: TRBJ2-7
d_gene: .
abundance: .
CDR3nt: TGTGCCAGCAGCCCTACTTGGTACGAGCAGTACTTC
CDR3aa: CASSPTWYEQYF

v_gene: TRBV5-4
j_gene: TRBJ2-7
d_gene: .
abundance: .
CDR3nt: TGTGCCAGCAGCTTGGATGTCGGGGAGCAGTACTTC
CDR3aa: CASSLDVGEQYF

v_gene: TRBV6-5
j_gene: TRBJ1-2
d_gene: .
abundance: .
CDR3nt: TGTGCCAGCAGTCCAGACCGAAACTATGGCTACACCTTC
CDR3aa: CASSPDRNYGYTF

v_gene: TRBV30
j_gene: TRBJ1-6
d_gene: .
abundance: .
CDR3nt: TGTGCCTGGAGTGAACGCGTCAGGAGGTCCTATAATTCACCCCTCCACTTT
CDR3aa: CAWSERVRRSYNSPLHF

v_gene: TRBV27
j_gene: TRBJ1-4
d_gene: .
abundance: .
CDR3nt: TGTGCCAGCAGTTTTACCAGGGGCGCAACTAATGAAAAACTGTTTTTT
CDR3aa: CASSFTRGATNEKLFF

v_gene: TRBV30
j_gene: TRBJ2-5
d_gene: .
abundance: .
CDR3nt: TGTGCCTGGAGTTCCACAACAGAGACCCAGTACTTC
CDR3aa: CAWSSTTETQYF

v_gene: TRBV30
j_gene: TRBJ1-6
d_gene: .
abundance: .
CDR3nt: TGTGCCTGGAGTGGGATGGAGTCACCCCTCCACTTT
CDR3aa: CAWSGMESPLHF

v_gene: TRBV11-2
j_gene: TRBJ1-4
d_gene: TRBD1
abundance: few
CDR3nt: TGTGCCAGCAGCTTAGTGGCAGGGGGCGAAAAACTGTTTTTT
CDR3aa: CASSLVAGGEKLFF

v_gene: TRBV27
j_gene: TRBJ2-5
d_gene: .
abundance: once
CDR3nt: TGTGCCAGCAGTTTATGGCAGGGAGTGCGAGAGACCCAGTACTTC
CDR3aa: CASSLWQGVRETQYF

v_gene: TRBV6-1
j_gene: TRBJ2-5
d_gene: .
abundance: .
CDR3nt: TGTGCCAGCAGTGAAAGGGGGGGCATCGAGACCCAGTACTTC
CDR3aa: CASSERGGIETQYF

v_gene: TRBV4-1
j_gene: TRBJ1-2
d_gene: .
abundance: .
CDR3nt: TGCGCCAGCAGCCTAAAGAGTCCCCCCCCGGGGCTCTATGGCTACACCTTC
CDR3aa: CASSLKSPPPGLYGYTF

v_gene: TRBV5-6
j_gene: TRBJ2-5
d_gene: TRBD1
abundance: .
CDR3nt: TGTGCCAGCAGCTTAGGACAGGGGTTGGAAGAGACCCAGTACTTC
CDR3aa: CASSLGQGLEETQYF

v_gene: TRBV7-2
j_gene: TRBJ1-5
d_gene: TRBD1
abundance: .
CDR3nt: TGTGCCAGCTCCCGGGACAGTGCCAATCAGCCCCAGCATTTT
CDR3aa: CASSRDSANQPQHF

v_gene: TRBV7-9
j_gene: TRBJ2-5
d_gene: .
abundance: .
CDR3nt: TGTGCCAGCAGCCCCCCGCTAGAGACCCAGTACTTC
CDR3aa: CASSPPLETQYF

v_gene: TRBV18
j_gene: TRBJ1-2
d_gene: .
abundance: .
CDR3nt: TGTGCCAGCTCACCATTGGGAGACAGCCGATATGGCTACACCTTC
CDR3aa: CASSPLGDSRYGYTF

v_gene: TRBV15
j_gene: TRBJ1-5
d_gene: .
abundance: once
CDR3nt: TGTGCCACCAGCCCATCAAGGGAGCGGAATCAGCCCCAGCATTTT
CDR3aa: CATSPSRERNQPQHF

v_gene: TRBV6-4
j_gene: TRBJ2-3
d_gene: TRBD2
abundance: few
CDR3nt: TGTGCCAGCAGTGACTCGAGCGGGGGGGCAGATACGCAGTATTTT
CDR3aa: CASSDSSGGADTQYF